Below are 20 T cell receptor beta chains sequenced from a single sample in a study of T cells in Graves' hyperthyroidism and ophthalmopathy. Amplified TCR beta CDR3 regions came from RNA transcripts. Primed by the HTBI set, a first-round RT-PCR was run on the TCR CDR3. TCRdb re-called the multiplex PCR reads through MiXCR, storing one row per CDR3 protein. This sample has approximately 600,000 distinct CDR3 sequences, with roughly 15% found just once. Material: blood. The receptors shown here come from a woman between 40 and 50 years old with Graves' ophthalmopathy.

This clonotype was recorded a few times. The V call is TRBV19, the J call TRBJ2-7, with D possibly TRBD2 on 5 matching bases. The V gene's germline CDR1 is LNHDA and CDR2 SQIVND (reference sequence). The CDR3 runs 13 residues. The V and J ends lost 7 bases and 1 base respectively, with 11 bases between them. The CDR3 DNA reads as TGTGCCAGTAACCCGGGAACTTCCTACGAGCAGTACTTC. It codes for CASNPGTSYEQYF.

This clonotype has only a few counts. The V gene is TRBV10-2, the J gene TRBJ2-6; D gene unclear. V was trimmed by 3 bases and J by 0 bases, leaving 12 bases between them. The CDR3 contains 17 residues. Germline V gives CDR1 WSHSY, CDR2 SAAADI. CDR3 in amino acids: CASSEWASSSGANVLTF. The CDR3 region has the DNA TGCGCCAGCAGTGAATGGGCATCGAGCTCTGGGGCCAACGTCCTGACTTTC.

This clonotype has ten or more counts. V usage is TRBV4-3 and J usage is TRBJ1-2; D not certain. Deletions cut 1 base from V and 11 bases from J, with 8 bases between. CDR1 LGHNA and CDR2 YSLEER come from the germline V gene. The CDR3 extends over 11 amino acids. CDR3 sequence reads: CASSQGAKYTF. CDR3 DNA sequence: TGCGCCAGCAGCCAAGGGGCGAAGTACACCTTC.

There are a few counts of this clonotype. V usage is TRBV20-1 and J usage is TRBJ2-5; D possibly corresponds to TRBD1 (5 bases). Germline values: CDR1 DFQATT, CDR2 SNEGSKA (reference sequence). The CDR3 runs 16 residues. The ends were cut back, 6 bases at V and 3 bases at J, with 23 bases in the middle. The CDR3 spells CSANPRLGALKETQYF. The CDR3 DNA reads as TGCAGTGCCAACCCCCGATTAGGGGCCTTAAAAGAGACCCAGTACTTC.

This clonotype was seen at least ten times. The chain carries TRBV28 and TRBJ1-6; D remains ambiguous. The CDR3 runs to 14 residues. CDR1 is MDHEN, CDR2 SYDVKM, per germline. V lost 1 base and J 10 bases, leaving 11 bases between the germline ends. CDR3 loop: CASSLFGIESPLHF. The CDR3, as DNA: TGTGCCAGCAGTTTATTTGGGATTGAGTCACCCCTCCACTTT.

The CDR3 sequence: CASSSPYRGPYEQYF. The CDR3 nucleotides read TGTGCCAGTAGTAGTCCTTACAGGGGCCCCTACGAGCAGTACTTC. The chain carries TRBV19 and TRBJ2-7; 7 bases match TRBD1. This CDR3 is built from 15 residues. Germline V CDR1 and CDR2: LNHDA, SQIVND (reference sequence). V lost 4 bases, J lost 2 bases, and 8 bases stayed unmatched.

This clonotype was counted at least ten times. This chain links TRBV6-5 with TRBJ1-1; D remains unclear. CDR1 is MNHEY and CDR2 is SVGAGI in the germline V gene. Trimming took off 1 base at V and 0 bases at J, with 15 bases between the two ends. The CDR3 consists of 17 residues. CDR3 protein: CASSYYPRQTMNTEAFF. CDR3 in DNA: TGTGCCAGCAGTTACTACCCTCGGCAGACCATGAACACTGAAGCTTTCTTT.

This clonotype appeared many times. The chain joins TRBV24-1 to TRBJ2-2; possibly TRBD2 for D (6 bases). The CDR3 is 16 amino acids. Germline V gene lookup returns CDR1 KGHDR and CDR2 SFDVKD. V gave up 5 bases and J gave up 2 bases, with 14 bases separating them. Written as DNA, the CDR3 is TGTGCCACCAGTGCGCCGACGGGAGTAAACACCGGGGAGCTGTTTTTT. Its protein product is CATSAPTGVNTGELFF.

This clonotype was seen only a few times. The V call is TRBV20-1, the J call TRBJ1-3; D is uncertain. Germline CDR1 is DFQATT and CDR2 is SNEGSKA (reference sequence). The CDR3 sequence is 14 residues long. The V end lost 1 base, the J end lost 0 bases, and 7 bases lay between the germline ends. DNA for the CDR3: TGCAGTGCTAGAGCCCAGTTCTCTGGAAACACCATATATTTT. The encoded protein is CSARAQFSGNTIYF.

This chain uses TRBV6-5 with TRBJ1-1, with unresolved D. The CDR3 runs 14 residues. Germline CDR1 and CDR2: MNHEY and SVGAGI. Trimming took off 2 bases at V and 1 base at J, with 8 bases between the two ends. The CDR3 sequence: CASSYTVRNTEAFF. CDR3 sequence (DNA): TGTGCCAGCAGTTACACAGTGAGGAACACTGAAGCTTTCTTT.

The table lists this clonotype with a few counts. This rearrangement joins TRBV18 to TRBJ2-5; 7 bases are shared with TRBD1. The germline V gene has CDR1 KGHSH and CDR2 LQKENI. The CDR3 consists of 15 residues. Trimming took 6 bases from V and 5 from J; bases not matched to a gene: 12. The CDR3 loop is CASSTRQGLLETQYF. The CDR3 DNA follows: TGTGCCAGCTCTACACGACAGGGTCTATTGGAGACCCAGTACTTC.

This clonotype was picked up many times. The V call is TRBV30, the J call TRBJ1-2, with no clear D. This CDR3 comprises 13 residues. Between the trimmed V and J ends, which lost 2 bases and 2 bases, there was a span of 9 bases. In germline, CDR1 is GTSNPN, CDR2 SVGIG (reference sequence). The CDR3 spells CAWSPAGNYGYTF. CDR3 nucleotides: TGTGCCTGGAGTCCGGCAGGCAACTATGGCTACACCTTC.

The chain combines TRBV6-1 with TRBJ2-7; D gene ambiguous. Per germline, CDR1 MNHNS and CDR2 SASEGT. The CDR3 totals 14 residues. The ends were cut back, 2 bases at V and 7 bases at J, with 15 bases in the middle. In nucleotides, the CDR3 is TGTGCCAGCAGTGAATCGGACGAGGCTGGGGAGCAGTACTTC. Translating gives CASSESDEAGEQYF.

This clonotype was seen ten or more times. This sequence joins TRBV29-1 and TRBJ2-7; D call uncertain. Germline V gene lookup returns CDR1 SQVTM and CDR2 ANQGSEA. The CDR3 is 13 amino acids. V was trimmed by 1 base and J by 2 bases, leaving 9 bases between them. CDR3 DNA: TGCAGCGTTGAAGGTGTCGGAACCTACGAGCAGTACTTC. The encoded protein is CSVEGVGTYEQYF.

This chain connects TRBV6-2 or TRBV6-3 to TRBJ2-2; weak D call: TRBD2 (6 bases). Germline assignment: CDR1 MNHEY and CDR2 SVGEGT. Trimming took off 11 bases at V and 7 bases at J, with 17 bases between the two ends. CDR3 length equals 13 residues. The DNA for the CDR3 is TGTGCCTCGACTAGTCGGATGAACGGGGAGCTGTTTTTT. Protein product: CASTSRMNGELFF.

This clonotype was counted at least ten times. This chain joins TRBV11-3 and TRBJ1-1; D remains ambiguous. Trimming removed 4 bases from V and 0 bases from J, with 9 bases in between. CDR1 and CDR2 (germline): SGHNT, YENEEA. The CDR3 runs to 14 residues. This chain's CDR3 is CASSSPVMNTEAFF. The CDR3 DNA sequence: TGTGCCAGCAGCTCACCAGTCATGAACACTGAAGCTTTCTTT.

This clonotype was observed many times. As DNA, the CDR3 is TGTGCCTGGAGTCCGGGGTTAGAGACCCAGTACTTC. Translated, it gives CAWSPGLETQYF. The chain employs TRBV30 and TRBJ2-5; tentative D call: TRBD2 (5 bases). V was pared by 2 bases and J by 4 bases, with 8 bases between. The V gene's germline CDR1 is GTSNPN and CDR2 SVGIG (reference sequence). The CDR3 covers 12 residues.

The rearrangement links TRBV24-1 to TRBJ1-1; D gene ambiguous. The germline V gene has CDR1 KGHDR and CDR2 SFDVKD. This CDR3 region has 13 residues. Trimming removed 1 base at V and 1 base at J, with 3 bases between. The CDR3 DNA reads TGTGCCACCAGTGATTTATGGAACACTGAAGCTTTCTTT. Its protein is CATSDLWNTEAFF.

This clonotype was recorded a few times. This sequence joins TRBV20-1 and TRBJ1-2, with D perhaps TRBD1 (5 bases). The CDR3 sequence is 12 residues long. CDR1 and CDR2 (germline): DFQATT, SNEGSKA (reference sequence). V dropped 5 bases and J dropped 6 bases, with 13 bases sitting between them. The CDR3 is CSAGAPSDGYTF. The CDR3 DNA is TGCAGTGCTGGGGCCCCTAGCGATGGCTACACCTTC.

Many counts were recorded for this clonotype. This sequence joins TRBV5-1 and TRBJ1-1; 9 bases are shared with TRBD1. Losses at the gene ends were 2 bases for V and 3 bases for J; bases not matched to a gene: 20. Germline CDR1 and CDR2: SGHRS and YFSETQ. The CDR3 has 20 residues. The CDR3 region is CASSFQPWDRAGPWDTEAFF. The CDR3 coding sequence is TGCGCCAGCAGCTTTCAACCATGGGACAGGGCGGGTCCCTGGGACACTGAAGCTTTCTTT.